This T cell receptor beta chain was observed in a study of blood T cell repertoires in COVID-19. Study context: Donors in the United States, Italy and Spain gave samples during acute or convalescent COVID-19.

Between the trimmed V and J ends, which lost 1 base and 5 bases, there was a span of 8 bases. Germline V lookup: CDR1 WSHSY, CDR2 SAAADI. This CDR3 contains 13 residues. Authors' processing steps: Estimation of nucleated cell counts relied on the amplification of reference gene primers. Here immunoSEQ multiplex PCR was the method, and the copy in TCRdb shows in-frame clones only, minus some. V, J and clone size are taken as reported in that table, and D and trimming were inferred from the DNA itself. Of around 370,000 clones listed, about nine tenths are singletons. The gene calls are TRBV10-2 and TRBJ1-2; no firm D call. The sequence came from a woman aged 65 to 85 with COVID-19, enrolled during active disease. Source material: peripheral blood. Here the CDR3 reads CASSEYGNYGYTF. The CDR3 nucleotides are TGCGCCAGCAGTGAGTACGGGAATTATGGCTACACCTTC.